The 25 T cell receptor beta chains given below trace back to one sample, sequenced in a study of blood T cells in healthy people across ages. Through a sample-barcoded 5' primer and a J-beta primer mix, a second PCR was run for about 7 to 12 cycles. TCRdb reprocessed the 5' RACE reads via MiXCR and lists one record per CDR3 protein. The sample includes about 930,000 distinct CDR3 sequences, roughly 29% of them seen just once. These records were also assigned to another study, of T cells of mothers and their children.

The specimen sequenced was blood. The receptors derive from a woman in her forties in good health.

This clonotype was counted at least ten times. This chain connects TRBV11-2 to TRBJ2-5, with 8 bases matching TRBD2. The tail of the sequence fits TRBJ2-7 better, so the J call may be wrong. CDR1 and CDR2 (germline): SGHAT, FQNNGV. There are 15 residues in the CDR3. The CDR3 is CASRTLRGGLYEQYF. CDR3 sequence (DNA): TGTGCCAGCAGAACACTTCGGGGGGGCTTGTACGAGCAGTACTTC.

The rearrangement links TRBV6-5 to TRBJ2-2; 15 positions match TRBD2. CDR3 length: 18 residues. V lost 4 bases and J lost 6; bases outside the gene matches: 9. Germline lookup yields CDR1 MNHEY and CDR2 SVGAGI. In DNA form, the CDR3 reads TGTGCCAGCAGTTGGCGGACTAGCGGGGGGGCAGGAGCCGGGGAGCTGTTTTTT. It translates to CASSWRTSGGAGAGELFF.

V usage is TRBV7-6 and J usage is TRBJ2-1, with D possibly being TRBD2 (7 bases). Germline values: CDR1 SGHVS, CDR2 FNYEAQ. The CDR3 runs 17 residues. The V and J ends lost 6 bases and 0 bases respectively, with 18 bases between them. This CDR3 reads CASSGKGGFSSYNEQFF. DNA for the CDR3: TGTGCCAGCAGTGGGAAGGGGGGGTTCAGCTCCTACAATGAGCAGTTCTTC.

This chain uses TRBV2 with TRBJ1-4; TRBD1 is a possible D gene (6 bases). The CDR3 is made up of 15 amino acids. Per the germline V gene, CDR1 is SNHLY and CDR2 is FYNNEI. V was clipped by 8 bases and J by 3 bases, with 16 bases between them. CDR3 amino acids: CASRIRAGANEKLFF. CDR3 in DNA: TGTGCCAGCCGGATCAGGGCAGGGGCTAATGAAAAACTGTTTTTT.

V and J are TRBV5-6 and TRBJ1-3; TRBD1 is a possible D gene (5 bases). Germline V lookup: CDR1 SGHDT, CDR2 YYEEEE. The length of the CDR3 is 15 residues. V lost 4 bases to trimming and J lost 0 bases, with 11 bases between them. CDR3 nucleotides: TGTGCCAGCAGCGAAGGACAAATCTCTGGAAACACCATATATTTT. This gives the protein CASSEGQISGNTIYF. Filled out from reference TRBV5-6 and TRBJ1-3, the complete variable domain reads DAGVTQSPTHLIKTRGQQVTLRCSPKSGHDTVSWYQQALGQGPQFIFQYYEEEERQRGNFPDRFSGHQFPNYSSELNVNALLLGDSALYLCASSEGQISGNTIYFGEGSWLTVV.

The sample holds a few counts of this clonotype. A read error may explain this, as a much larger clone is one base away. The chain is built from TRBV20-1 and TRBJ2-7, with 7 bases lining up with TRBD1. CDR1 is DFQATT, CDR2 SNEGSKA, per germline (reference sequence). The CDR3 spans 14 residues. CDR3 protein: CSATQGPISYERYF. CDR3 bases: TGCAGTGCTACACAGGGGCCAATTTCCTACGAGCGGTACTTC.

This clonotype has just a few counts. The V call is TRBV9, the J call TRBJ1-2; 7 bases are a match to TRBD1. The CDR3 has 13 amino acids. Germline V gene data show CDR1 as SGDLS and CDR2 as YYNGEE. V was clipped by 0 bases and J by 7 bases; unmatched bases: 3. The CDR3 DNA reads as TGTGCCAGCAGCGTAGGCGGGACAGTTGGCTACACCTTC. It encodes CASSVGGTVGYTF.

CDR3 loop: CAAGGDTQYF. The CDR3 DNA sequence: TGTGCCGCTGGGGGAGATACGCAGTATTTT. The chain recombines TRBV13 with TRBJ2-3; TRBD1 or TRBD2 may be the D gene (5 bases each). The V gene's germline CDR1 is PRHDT and CDR2 FYEKMQ (reference sequence). CDR3 size: 10 residues. V lost 11 bases, J lost 5 bases, and 8 bases lay in between.

The V and J genes are TRBV27 and TRBJ2-5, with 8 bases lining up with TRBD2. The V segment lost 1 base and the J segment 5 bases; nucleotides outside the gene matches: 9. The CDR3 totals 16 residues. Germline values: CDR1 MNHEY, CDR2 SMNVEV (reference sequence). Here the CDR3 DNA reads TGTGCCAGCAGTTTATACGGGGGGGCCAGTACTGAGACCCAGTACTTC. Amino acids: CASSLYGGASTETQYF.

In this sample, this clonotype turned up many times. The chain couples TRBV7-2 to TRBJ2-6; no clear D gene. The ends were cut back, 2 bases at V and 2 bases at J, with 7 bases in the middle. The CDR3 spans 15 residues. Germline V gene data show CDR1 as SGHTA and CDR2 as FQGNSA. DNA of the CDR3: TGTGCCAGCAGCTTAACCAAGACTGGGGCCAACGTCCTGACTTTC. Its protein is CASSLTKTGANVLTF. The whole variable domain, filled in from reference TRBV7-2 and TRBJ2-6, reads GAGVSQSPSNKVTEKGKDVELRCDPISGHTALYWYRQSLGQGLEFLIYFQGNSAPDKSGLPSDRFSAERTGGSVSTLTIQRTQQEDSAVYLCASSLTKTGANVLTFGAGSRLTVL.

The chain has TRBV20-1 and TRBJ1-1; D unresolved. CDR1 and CDR2 (germline): DFQATT, SNEGSKA (reference sequence). The CDR3 sequence is 13 residues long. The V and J ends lost 6 bases and 10 bases respectively, with 21 bases between them. CDR3: CSAPLDGRFRAFF. The CDR3 region has the DNA TGCAGTGCCCCCCTGGATGGGAGGTTCCGAGCTTTCTTT.

Worth noting for this clonotype: An end of the junction differs from the germline gene, which may be a read error. This sequence joins TRBV6-5 and TRBJ2-3, with D hard to call. The V gene's germline CDR1 is MNHEY and CDR2 SVGAGI. The CDR3 loop spans 13 amino acids. The CDR3 DNA is TGTACCAGCAGCCACAGACCTACAGATACGCAGTATTTT. Residues: CTSSHRPTDTQYF.

This clonotype has more than one count but fewer than ten. The chain combines TRBV7-9 with TRBJ2-7; the match to TRBD2 covers 9 bases. The CDR3 length is 16 residues. Germline trimming cut 5 bases from V and 1 base from J; bases unmatched to any gene: 9. CDR1 SEHNR and CDR2 FQNEAQ come from the germline V gene (reference sequence). The CDR3 protein is CASSPTGTSTSYEQYF. The CDR3 DNA reads as TGTGCCAGCAGCCCAACCGGGACTAGCACATCCTACGAGCAGTACTTC.

The rearrangement joins TRBV7-9 to TRBJ2-3, with 8 bases matching TRBD2. With 2 bases clipped from V and 1 base from J, the junction kept 8 bases outside the gene matches. CDR3 length: 17 residues. Germline V gene data show CDR1 as SEHNR and CDR2 as FQNEAQ (reference sequence). The CDR3 here is CASSLREAGARTDTQYF. CDR3 DNA sequence: TGTGCCAGCAGCTTAAGGGAAGCGGGAGCCCGCACAGATACGCAGTATTTT.

In DNA, the CDR3 is TGTGCCAGCAGTTTATGGTCAGGGGTGCTGGACAATGAGCAGTTCTTC. The encoded protein is CASSLWSGVLDNEQFF. The V and J genes are TRBV28 and TRBJ2-1; possible D gene TRBD1, 6 bases. The CDR3 consists of 16 residues. Germline V gene sequence: CDR1 MDHEN, CDR2 SYDVKM. Trimming cost V 0 bases and J 5 bases, with 14 bases left between them. Supplemented by reference TRBV28 and TRBJ2-1, the full variable domain reads DVKVTQSSRYLVKRTGEKVFLECVQDMDHENMFWYRQDPGLGLRLIYFSYDVKMKEKGDIPEGYSVSREKKERFSLILESASTNQTSMYLCASSLWSGVLDNEQFFGPGTRLTVL.

This clonotype showed up many times. The rearrangement links TRBV5-1 to TRBJ2-4; 8 bases match TRBD1. CDR1 is SGHRS and CDR2 is YFSETQ in the germline V gene. The CDR3 totals 15 residues. The junction had 0 bases not matched to a gene; V was cut back by 0 bases and J by 1 base. The CDR3 region has the DNA TGCGCCAGCAGCTTGGGGGACAGGGCCAAAAACATTCAGTACTTC. Its protein product is CASSLGDRAKNIQYF.

This clonotype was picked up many times. The chain combines TRBV10-3 with TRBJ2-5; possible D gene TRBD1, 6 bases. V dropped 4 bases and J dropped 1 base, with 7 bases sitting between them. Germline-derived CDR1 and CDR2 are ENHRY and SYGVKD. CDR3 length equals 13 residues. For the CDR3, the DNA is TGTGCCATCAGTGGGGACACCCAAGAGACCCAGTACTTC. Amino acids: CAISGDTQETQYF.

Comment on this clonotype: A clone one base away is much larger, so this may be a read error. The rearrangement links TRBV5-1 to TRBJ2-3; 9 bases are a match to TRBD1. The CDR3 is made up of 14 amino acids. Germline lookup yields CDR1 SGHRS and CDR2 YFSETQ. The CDR3 DNA is TGCGCCAGCAGTGGGACAGGGAAAGAGGATACGCGGTATTTT. Translating gives CASSGTGKEDTRYF.

The chain uses TRBV5-5 and TRBJ1-5, with D possibly TRBD1 on 5 matching bases. This CDR3 region has 13 residues. The germline gives CDR1 SGHKS, CDR2 YYEKEE (reference sequence). V gave up 0 bases and J gave up 7 bases, with 8 bases separating them. The CDR3 is CASSLVRGQPQHF. The CDR3 bases are TGTGCCAGCAGCTTGGTGAGGGGCCAGCCCCAGCATTTT.

The genes are TRBV27 and TRBJ2-4, with a tentative D call TRBD2 (6 bases). The CDR3 loop spans 14 amino acids. The germline V gene has CDR1 MNHEY and CDR2 SMNVEV (reference sequence). V shed 7 bases and J shed 8 bases, with 18 bases lying between them. This CDR3 reads CASKGGGDVDIQYF. In DNA, the CDR3 is TGTGCCAGCAAGGGTGGAGGGGACGTGGACATTCAGTACTTC.

This clonotype was seen repeatedly, ten times or more. This chain connects TRBV12-3 or TRBV12-4 to TRBJ1-1; D is unclear. Deletions cut 6 bases from V and 5 bases from J, with 22 bases between. This CDR3 region has 16 residues. The CDR3: CASSFLRRGIRTEAFF. Here the CDR3 DNA reads TGTGCCAGCAGCTTTCTGCGGCGGGGTATAAGGACTGAAGCTTTCTTT.

The CDR3 sequence is CASSLAARTFEAFF. In DNA, the CDR3 is TGTGCCAGCAGCTTAGCGGCGAGAACATTCGAAGCTTTCTTT. The chain employs TRBV7-9 and TRBJ1-1, with D unclear. CDR1 SEHNR and CDR2 FQNEAQ come from the germline V gene (reference sequence). The CDR3 contains 14 residues. Trimming took off 0 bases at V and 8 bases at J, with 13 bases between the two ends.

The chain couples TRBV9 to TRBJ2-5, with D uncertain. V lost 1 base, J lost 4 bases, and 2 bases lay in between. The CDR3 has 11 residues. In germline, CDR1 is SGDLS, CDR2 YYNGEE. CDR3 DNA: TGTGCCAGCAGCGTATCAGAGACCCAGTACTTC. Translation gives CASSVSETQYF. Together with reference TRBV9 and TRBJ2-5, the CDR3 gives the full variable domain: DSGVTQTPKHLITATGQRVTLRCSPRSGDLSVYWYQQSLDQGLQFLIQYYNGEERAKGNILERFSAQQFPDLHSELNLSSLELGDSALYFCASSVSETQYFGPGTRLLVL.

This clonotype showed up just a few times. The chain carries TRBV20-1 and TRBJ1-1, with TRBD1 as a possible D gene (6 bases). This CDR3 comprises 13 residues. The V and J ends lost 5 bases and 0 bases respectively, with 10 bases between them. In germline, CDR1 is DFQATT, CDR2 SNEGSKA (reference sequence). CDR3 sequence: CSAGDKMNTEAFF. The CDR3 DNA sequence: TGCAGTGCTGGGGACAAGATGAACACTGAAGCTTTCTTT.

This clonotype was recorded at least ten times. This CDR3 is CSAASRTAQETQYF. The CDR3 DNA reads as TGCAGTGCTGCCAGCAGGACAGCCCAAGAGACCCAGTACTTC. This chain joins TRBV20-1 and TRBJ2-5; a weak D match, TRBD1 (6 bases). The CDR3 loop spans 14 amino acids. V dropped 5 bases and J dropped 1 base, with 14 bases sitting between them. Germline V lookup: CDR1 DFQATT, CDR2 SNEGSKA (reference sequence).